This TCR beta chain was identified during a study of cytomegalovirus exposure and HLA in healthy donors. Germline CDR1 SGHRS, CDR2 YFSETQ. This CDR3 has 13 amino acids. With V trimmed by 5 bases and J by 6 bases, 5 bases remained unmatched. Repertoires were generated with immunoSEQ multiplex PCR, while TCRdb's copy carries only in-frame clones and drops some. Among around 60,000 clones listed, more than 90% were seen once. The gene calls are TRBV5-1 and TRBJ1-2, with 9 positions matching TRBD1. The sample was PBMCs. This TCR came from a man between 18 and 29 years old in good health and CMV-seronegative. CDR3 loop: CASSDRGYDGYTF. CDR3 DNA: TGCGCCAGCAGTGACAGGGGGTACGATGGCTACACCTTC.